This T cell receptor (beta chain) was captured in a study of control samples from healthy donors and cancer patients. Germline V gives CDR1 GTSNPN, CDR2 SVGIG (reference sequence). This CDR3 comprises 14 residues. V was shortened by 2 bases and J by 5 bases, with 10 bases between the two germline ends. Using immunoSEQ multiplex PCR, the repertoire was profiled, and TCRdb retains in-frame clones only, with some absent. Of roughly 100,000 clones in the sample, around nine tenths were seen once. Sequenced sample: blood. The rearrangement uses TRBV30 and TRBJ1-6; D unclear. The source of this sequence is a human donor in good health. The donor label of this sample is uncertain. CDR3 sequence (DNA): TGTGCCTGGAGTCCCGTCCAGAATAATTCACCCCTCCACTTT. Translating gives CAWSPVQNNSPLHF.